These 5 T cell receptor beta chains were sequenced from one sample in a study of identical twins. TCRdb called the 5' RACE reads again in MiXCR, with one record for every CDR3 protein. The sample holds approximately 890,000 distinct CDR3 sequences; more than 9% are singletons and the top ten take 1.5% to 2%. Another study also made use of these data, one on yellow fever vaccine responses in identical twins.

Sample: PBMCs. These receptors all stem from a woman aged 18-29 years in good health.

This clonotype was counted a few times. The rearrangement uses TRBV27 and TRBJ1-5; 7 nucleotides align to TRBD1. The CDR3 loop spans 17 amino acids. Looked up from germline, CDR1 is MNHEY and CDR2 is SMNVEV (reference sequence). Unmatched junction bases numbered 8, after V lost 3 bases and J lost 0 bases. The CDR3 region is CASSFYDRAYSNQPQHF. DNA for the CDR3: TGTGCCAGCAGTTTCTATGACAGGGCTTATAGCAATCAGCCCCAGCATTTT.

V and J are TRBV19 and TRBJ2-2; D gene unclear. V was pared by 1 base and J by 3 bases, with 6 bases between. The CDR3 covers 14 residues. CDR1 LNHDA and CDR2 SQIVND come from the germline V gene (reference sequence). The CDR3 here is CASSIVPDTGELFF. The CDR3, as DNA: TGTGCCAGTAGTATAGTTCCGGACACCGGGGAGCTGTTTTTT.

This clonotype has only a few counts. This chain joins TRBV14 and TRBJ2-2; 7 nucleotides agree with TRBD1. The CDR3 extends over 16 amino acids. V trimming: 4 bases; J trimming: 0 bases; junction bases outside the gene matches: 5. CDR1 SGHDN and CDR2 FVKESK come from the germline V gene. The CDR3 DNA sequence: TGTGCCAGCAGCCCTTGGCAGGGGGCGAACACCGGGGAGCTGTTTTTT. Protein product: CASSPWQGANTGELFF.

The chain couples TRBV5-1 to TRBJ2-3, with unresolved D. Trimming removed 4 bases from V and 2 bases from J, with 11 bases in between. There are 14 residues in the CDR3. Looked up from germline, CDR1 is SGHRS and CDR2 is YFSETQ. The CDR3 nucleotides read TGCGCCAGCAGCGAATGGACGTACACAGATACGCAGTATTTT. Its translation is CASSEWTYTDTQYF.

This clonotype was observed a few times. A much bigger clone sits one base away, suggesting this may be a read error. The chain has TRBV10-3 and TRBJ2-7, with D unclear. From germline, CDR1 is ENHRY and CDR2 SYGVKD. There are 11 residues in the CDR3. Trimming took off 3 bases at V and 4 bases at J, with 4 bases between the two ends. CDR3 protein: CAISDGYEQYF. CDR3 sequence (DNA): TGTGCCATCAGTGACGGGTACGAGCAGTACTTC.